This T cell receptor (beta chain) was sequenced for a study of blood T cells in healthy people across ages. This clonotype appeared many times. The length of the CDR3 is 15 residues. Germline CDR1 reads SGHTA; CDR2 reads FQGNSA. V was shortened by 5 bases and J by 10 bases, with 18 bases between the two germline ends. For the second PCR, which ran for about 6 to 11 cycles, a sample-barcoded 5' primer and a J-beta primer mix were used. TCRdb redid the calling of the 5' RACE reads with MiXCR, one entry per CDR3 protein. This sample carries hundreds of thousands of distinct CDR3 sequences, 29% of them seen once, and the ten largest clones take roughly 17%.

This chain uses TRBV7-2 with TRBJ1-6; D is unclear. The TCR sequence derives from a woman aged 80 or over in good health. Sequenced: blood. This CDR3 is CASSPNGLLRSPLHF. The CDR3 DNA reads as TGTGCCAGCAGCCCTAATGGCCTCTTAAGGTCACCCCTCCACTTT.